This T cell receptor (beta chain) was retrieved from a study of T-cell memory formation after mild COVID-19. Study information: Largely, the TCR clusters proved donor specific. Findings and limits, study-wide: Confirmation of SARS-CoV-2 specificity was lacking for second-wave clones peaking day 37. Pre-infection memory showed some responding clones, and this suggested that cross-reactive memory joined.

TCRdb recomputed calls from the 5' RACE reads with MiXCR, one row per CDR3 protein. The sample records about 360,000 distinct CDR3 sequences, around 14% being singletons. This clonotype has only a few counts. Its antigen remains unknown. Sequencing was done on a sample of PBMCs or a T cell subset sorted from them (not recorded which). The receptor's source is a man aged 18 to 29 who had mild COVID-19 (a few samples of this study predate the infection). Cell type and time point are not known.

CDR3 nucleotides: TGTGCCAGCAGCTTAGATCAGGCGGGACCGGGGTACTTC. Protein: CASSLDQAGPGYF. This sequence joins TRBV11-2 and TRBJ2-5, with a possible D match to TRBD2 (6 bases). There are 13 residues in the CDR3. Looked up from germline, CDR1 is SGHAT and CDR2 is FQNNGV. The V and J ends lost 0 bases and 13 bases respectively, with 15 bases between them.